This T cell receptor beta chain was obtained from a study of blood T cell repertoires in COVID-19. Trimming took off 4 bases at V and 1 base at J, with 10 bases between the two ends. Looked up from germline, CDR1 is SEHNR and CDR2 is FQNEAQ (reference sequence). CDR3 size: 14 residues. Authors' processing steps: Counts of nucleated cells, estimated from reference gene primer amplification, were obtained. Assay: immunoSEQ multiplex PCR; the TCRdb copy retains only in-frame clones and omits some. That table is the source of V, J and clone size, and D and trimming were worked out from the DNA. The repertoire consists of about 76,000 clones, with roughly 85% occurring once and the leading ten covering roughly 9.7%.

The material sequenced was peripheral blood. This clonotype originated in a man in his fifties or sixties with COVID-19, enrolled during active disease. The V gene is TRBV7-9, the J gene TRBJ1-1; D gene uncertain. The CDR3 protein is CASSSGWRNTEAFF. In nucleotides, the CDR3 is TGTGCCAGCAGCTCCGGCTGGAGGAACACTGAAGCTTTCTTT.